Following are 30 T cell receptor beta chains from one sample sequenced in a study of tissue T cells after allogeneic stem cell transplantation. Time point of the sample: mouse harvest day 14 after allogeneic transplant. Mouse grafts combined 10^7 T-cell-depleted bone marrow cells with 10^6 splenic CD5+ T cells. Clones were read by immunoSEQ multiplex PCR, and TCRdb kept only the in-frame ones, dropping some. Counted here are about 5,100 clones, around a third occurring once; the ten biggest clones make up 3.5% to 4.5%. Sample: skin. These receptors were collected from a female BALB/c mouse given C57BL/6 T cells with graft-versus-host disease after an allogeneic hematopoietic cell transplant.

Regarding this clone: Germline and genes here are mouse. The missing CDR3 end, 1 residue past where the read stops, is filled in from the germline J gene. This chain uses TRBV26 with TRBJ1-1; tentatively, D is TRBD1 (6 bases). V lost 0 bases, J lost 2 bases, and 10 bases lay in between. This CDR3 has 15 amino acids. Germline assignment: CDR1 KGHPV and CDR2 FQNQEV (reference sequence). This chain's CDR3 is CASSLSGGRNTEVFF. Incomplete CDR3 DNA: TGTGCCAGCAGTCTGTCAGGGGGGCGCAACACAGAAGTCTTC.

As to this clone: Mouse gene names and germline throughout. The read is 1 residue too short to cover the CDR3 end, so that end is filled in from the germline J gene. The gene calls are TRBV15 and TRBJ1-2; TRBD1 agrees at 8 bases. The trim removed 6 bases at V and 1 base at J, leaving 4 bases unmatched. The germline gives CDR1 SGHND, CDR2 FRSKSL. The CDR3 runs 14 residues. CDR3 DNA, as far as it was read: TGTGCCAGCAGCCTCGACAGGGGAAACTCCGACTACACC. It encodes CASSLDRGNSDYT. The full CDR3 protein reads CASSLDRGNSDYTF.

This clone was counted between two and nine times. Any gene name here is a mouse gene name. The read terminates 1 residue before the CDR3 end, so the remaining end is supplied by the germline J gene. Other DNA sequences in this specimen translate into the identical CDR3. The chain employs TRBV16 and TRBJ2-7, with 7 bases fitting TRBD1. Germline V lookup: CDR1 SGHSA, CDR2 FRNQAP. The length of the CDR3 is 14 residues. V shed 3 bases and J 0 bases; nucleotides not matched to a gene: 2. The CDR3 region is CASSLDRSSYEQYF. The covered CDR3 bases are TGTGCAAGCAGCTTGGACAGGAGCTCCTATGAACAGTAC. Combining the CDR3 with reference TRBV16 and TRBJ2-7 gives the whole variable domain NAGVIQTPRHKVTGKGQEATLWCEPISGHSAVFWYRQTIVQGLEFLTYFRNQAPIDDSGMPKERFSAQMPNQSHSTLKIQSTQPQDSAVYLCASSLDRSSYEQYFGPGTRLTVL.

This clone was detected only a few times. The gene names here belong to mouse. The CDR3 end falls 1 residue outside the read, so it is completed with the germline J gene. V gene TRBV13-2 combines with J gene TRBJ2-7; the match to TRBD2 covers 7 bases. This CDR3 spans 14 amino acids. The J segment lost 0 bases and the V segment lost 2 bases, leaving 2 bases of the junction unmatched. Germline V lookup: CDR1 NNHNN, CDR2 SYGAGS (reference sequence). CDR3 sequence reads: CASGELGSSYEQYF. The covered CDR3 bases are TGTGCCAGCGGTGAACTGGGGAGCTCCTATGAACAGTAC.

Note on this clone: Any gene name here is a mouse gene name. The read is 1 residue too short to cover the CDR3 end, so that end is filled in from the germline J gene. The chain recombines TRBV1 with TRBJ2-7, with TRBD2 identical over 8 bases. V gave up 3 bases and J gave up 7 bases; unmatched junction bases: 5. Germline CDR1 NSQYPW, CDR2 LRSPGD (reference sequence). The CDR3 runs to 13 residues. The CDR3 sequence: CTCSAGGAREQYF. CDR3 DNA, as far as it was read: TGCACCTGCAGTGCCGGGGGGGCGCGGGAACAGTAC.

Only a few counts were recorded for this clone. Mouse gene names apply. The CDR3 extends 1 residue past the end of the read, so its final part is completed from the germline J gene. The chain recombines TRBV15 with TRBJ2-1, with D perhaps matching TRBD1 or TRBD2 (5 bases each). Germline V gives CDR1 SGHND, CDR2 FRSKSL. This CDR3 is built from 15 residues. The germline V and J ends were trimmed by 6 bases and 2 bases, with 14 bases remaining between them. The chain's CDR3 is CASSPGAGHYAEQFF. The sequenced part of the CDR3 DNA is TGTGCCAGCAGCCCCGGGGCGGGCCACTATGCTGAGCAGTTC.

A few counts support this clone. Gene names and germline match the mouse. The DNA read from the CDR3 is TGCACCTGCAGTGCCAGGGACAGGGGGCGACCCAACGAAAGATTATTT. Its translation is CTCSARDRGRPNERLF. The whole CDR3 reads CTCSARDRGRPNERLFF. The rearrangement uses TRBV1 and TRBJ1-4; TRBD1 aligns across 12 bases. The read is 1 residue too short to cover the CDR3 end, so that end is filled in from the germline J gene. The CDR3 is 17 residues long. V lost 3 bases and J lost 3; bases outside the gene matches: 5. Germline CDR1 and CDR2: NSQYPW and LRSPGD (reference sequence).

This clone occurred once. The genes and germline here are from mouse. The read finishes 1 residue shy of the CDR3 end, and the germline J gene is used to complete it. The V gene is TRBV13-3, the J gene TRBJ2-5, with TRBD1 as a possible D gene (5 bases). CDR3 length equals 14 residues. Germline V lookup: CDR1 NNHDY, CDR2 SYVADS. V lost 0 bases, J lost 3 bases, and 8 bases lay in between. The CDR3 reads CASSDAREQDTQYF. CDR3 DNA (partial): TGTGCCAGCAGTGATGCCAGGGAACAAGACACCCAGTAC.

With regard to this clone: Gene names are the mouse ones. Coverage ceases 1 residue before the CDR3 finishes, and the germline J gene fills in the end. V and J are TRBV26 and TRBJ2-7; 10 bases map to TRBD2. This CDR3 region has 14 residues. V was pared by 4 bases and J by 2 bases, with 2 bases of the junction left unmatched. Germline values: CDR1 KGHPV, CDR2 FQNQEV (reference sequence). Here the CDR3 reads CASSRDWGAYEQYF. The DNA read from the CDR3 is TGTGCCAGCAGTCGAGACTGGGGGGCCTATGAACAGTAC.

Notes on this clone: Gene names refer to mouse genes. The CDR3 here is CASSLRLGGSEQFF. The CDR3 DNA, read in part, is TGTGCCAGCAGCTTACGACTGGGGGGGTCTGAGCAGTTC. The chain joins TRBV3 to TRBJ2-1; 11 positions match TRBD2. The read is 1 residue too short to cover the CDR3 end, so that end is filled in from the germline J gene. This CDR3 is built from 14 residues. Germline CDR1 and CDR2: SNHLY and FYNGKV (reference sequence). The J segment lost 8 bases and the V segment lost 2 bases, leaving 2 bases of the junction unmatched.

Regarding this clone: These gene names are mouse names. Read coverage stops 1 residue before the CDR3 terminus; the germline J gene supplies the remainder. This chain uses TRBV26 with TRBJ2-7; 7 bases match TRBD2. Germline CDR1 and CDR2: KGHPV and FQNQEV (reference sequence). The CDR3 sequence is 12 residues long. Germline trimming cut 2 bases from V and 7 bases from J; bases unmatched to any gene: 2. The CDR3 sequence is CASSLNWGEQYF. CDR3 bases read: TGTGCCAGCAGTCTGAACTGGGGAGAACAGTAC.

A few counts support this clone. Any gene name here is a mouse gene name. The missing CDR3 end, 1 residue past where the read stops, is filled in from the germline J gene. This chain uses TRBV15 with TRBJ2-2; 9 nucleotides match TRBD2. V was pared by 3 bases and J by 8 bases, with 4 bases of the junction left unmatched. This CDR3 region has 14 residues. Germline-derived CDR1 and CDR2 are SGHND and FRSKSL. CDR3 DNA, as far as it was read: TGTGCCAGCAGTTTTGACTGGGGGACGGGGCAGCTCTAC. Amino acid sequence: CASSFDWGTGQLY. The whole CDR3 reads CASSFDWGTGQLYF.

Regarding this clone: Gene names denote mouse genes. The CDR3 end is not reached by the read, which stops 1 residue before it; the germline J gene fills it in. The chain uses TRBV3 and TRBJ1-4; the D gene is possibly TRBD1 (5 bases). The V gene's germline CDR1 is SNHLY and CDR2 FYNGKV (reference sequence). Between the trimmed V and J ends, which lost 5 bases and 0 bases, there was a span of 13 bases. This CDR3 has 16 amino acids. Partial CDR3 DNA: TGTGCCAGCAGCCCCCGACAGAAAATTTCCAACGAAAGATTATTT. Protein product: CASSPRQKISNERLF. In full, the CDR3 is CASSPRQKISNERLFF.

About this clone itself: The germline and genes are mouse ones. The read ends 1 residue before the CDR3 terminus; that terminus is restored from the germline J gene. This chain links TRBV3 with TRBJ2-1; TRBD1 is a possible D gene (6 bases). The germline V gene encodes CDR1 SNHLY and CDR2 FYNGKV (reference sequence). The ends were cut back, 3 bases at V and 3 bases at J, with 9 bases in the middle. The CDR3 contains 14 residues. CDR3 protein: CASSFRGAYAEQFF. The DNA read from the CDR3 is TGTGCCAGCAGCTTCAGGGGCGCCTATGCTGAGCAGTTC.

In regard to this clone: These gene names are mouse names. The sequenced part of the CDR3 DNA is TGTGCCAGCAGCCAACAAAACCAAGACACCCAGTAC. This gives the protein CASSQQNQDTQY. The entire CDR3 sequence reads CASSQQNQDTQYF. The chain combines TRBV2 with TRBJ2-5, with D unclear. The CDR3 end falls 1 residue outside the read, so it is completed with the germline J gene. From germline, CDR1 is LGHNA and CDR2 YSYQKL. The length of the CDR3 is 13 residues. V was cut by 2 bases and J by 0 bases, with 3 bases left in between.

As to this clone: Gene names and germline refer to mouse. With the read ending 1 residue before the CDR3 end, the germline J gene is used to fill in that end. The V and J genes are TRBV26 and TRBJ1-4, with TRBD1 matching over 9 bases. The germline gives CDR1 KGHPV, CDR2 FQNQEV (reference sequence). The J segment lost 5 bases and the V segment lost 0 bases, leaving 1 base of the junction unmatched. This CDR3 spans 15 amino acids. Here the CDR3 reads CASSLSGTGNERLFF. CDR3 DNA, as far as it was read: TGTGCCAGCAGTCTGTCCGGGACAGGGAACGAAAGATTATTT.

Comment on this clone: Gene names are mouse gene names. The CDR3 is cut off 1 residue early in the read; its end comes from the germline J gene. The genes are TRBV3 and TRBJ2-2, with 7 bases identical to TRBD1. Losses at the gene ends were 4 bases for V and 4 bases for J; bases not matched to a gene: 6. The CDR3 totals 15 residues. Germline CDR1 and CDR2: SNHLY and FYNGKV (reference sequence). The CDR3 reads CASSSLTGTTGQLYF. Incomplete CDR3 DNA: TGTGCCAGCAGCTCCCTGACAGGGACCACCGGGCAGCTCTAC.

This clone was detected only a few times. Mouse germline and gene names are used. The read falls 1 residue short of the CDR3 end, and the missing part is taken from the germline J gene. J is TRBJ2-7 and V is TRBV3, with 10 bases matching TRBD2. Germline V gene lookup returns CDR1 SNHLY and CDR2 FYNGKV (reference sequence). The CDR3 totals 16 residues. J lost 0 bases, V lost 0 bases, and 2 bases had no gene match. The CDR3 protein is CASSLAGTGASYEQYF. The CDR3 DNA, read in part, is TGTGCCAGCAGCTTAGCCGGGACTGGGGCCTCCTATGAACAGTAC.

This clone was detected a few times. Mouse gene names and germline throughout. The sequence runs out 1 residue before the end of the CDR3; the remainder is reconstructed from the germline J gene. V and J are TRBV23 and TRBJ2-4; TRBD1, the D gene given by the table, was not confirmed from the DNA. The germline V gene has CDR1 KGHTA and CDR2 FQNQQP. The CDR3 covers 13 residues. The CDR3 reads CSSSQSSDSTLYF. The sequenced part of the CDR3 DNA is TGCTCCAGCAGTCAATCTTCAGATAGCACCTTGTAC.

This clone was seen only a few times. Gene names refer to mouse genes. CDR3 sequence: CASSAGPTGQLYF. Partial CDR3 DNA: TGTGCCAGCAGTGCCGGGCCCACCGGGCAGCTCTAC. The chain is built from TRBV13-3 and TRBJ2-2; the D is unclear. The read finishes 1 residue shy of the CDR3 end, and the germline J gene is used to complete it. The CDR3 is 13 residues long. Deletions cut 3 bases from V and 4 bases from J, with 7 bases between. Per germline, CDR1 NNHDY and CDR2 SYVADS.

Regarding this clone: Mouse names are used for the genes. The read falls 1 residue short of the CDR3 end, and the missing part is taken from the germline J gene. Different DNA sequences within this sample yield the same CDR3. V usage is TRBV26 and J usage is TRBJ2-7; the D gene is possibly TRBD1 (7 bases). The germline gives CDR1 KGHPV, CDR2 FQNQEV (reference sequence). This CDR3 has 13 amino acids. V was shortened by 2 bases and J by 4 bases, with 9 bases between the two germline ends. CDR3 DNA, as far as it was read: TGTGCCAGCAGTCTGCCAGGGGGGTATGAACAGTAC. Its protein product is CASSLPGGYEQY. The entire CDR3 protein reads CASSLPGGYEQYF.

With regard to this clone: Germline and genes: mouse. CDR3: CASSLNGGGQNTLYF. The sequenced CDR3 bases are TGTGCCAGCAGTCTGAACGGGGGTGGACAAAACACCTTGTAC. The chain joins TRBV26 to TRBJ2-4, with D perhaps given as TRBD1 or TRBD2 (5 bases each). The DNA ends 1 residue before the CDR3 does, and the rest of the CDR3 is filled in from the germline J gene. Germline-derived CDR1 and CDR2 are KGHPV and FQNQEV (reference sequence). CDR3 size: 15 residues. Trimming removed 2 bases from V and 3 bases from J, with 12 bases in between.

This clone has only a few counts. Gene and germline names: mouse. Read data end 1 residue before the CDR3 end; the end is taken from the germline J gene. The rearrangement links TRBV4 to TRBJ1-4, with a weak D call TRBD1 (5 bases). Per germline, CDR1 LGHDT and CDR2 YNNKQL (reference sequence). The CDR3 sequence is 15 residues long. Trimming stripped 4 bases from V and 0 bases from J, with 9 bases between. CDR3 amino acids: CASSLTGFSNERLFF. The DNA read from the CDR3 is TGTGCCAGCAGCTTAACAGGTTTTTCCAACGAAAGATTATTT. Full variable domain (rest looked up from reference TRBV4 and TRBJ1-4): ETAVFQTPNYHVTQVGNEVSFNCKQTLGHDTMYWYKQDSKKLLKIMFSYNNKQLIVNETVPRRFSPQSSDKAHLNLRIKSVEPEDSAVYLCASSLTGFSNERLFFGHGTKLSVL.

Worth noting for this clone: Here the gene names and germline are mouse. The missing CDR3 end, 1 residue past where the read stops, is filled in from the germline J gene. The chain recombines TRBV26 with TRBJ2-7, with 7 bases fitting TRBD2. Germline trimming cut 2 bases from V and 4 bases from J; bases unmatched to any gene: 2. Looked up from germline, CDR1 is KGHPV and CDR2 is FQNQEV (reference sequence). There are 13 residues in the CDR3. The part of the CDR3 DNA that was read is TGTGCCAGCAGTCTGAGCTGGGGGTATGAACAGTAC. This gives the protein CASSLSWGYEQY. The full-length CDR3 reads as CASSLSWGYEQYF. Combining the CDR3 with reference TRBV26 and TRBJ2-7 gives the whole variable domain NSKVIQTPRYLVKGQGQKAKMRCIPEKGHPVVFWYQQNKNNEFKFLINFQNQEVLQQIDMTEKRFSAECPSNSPCSLEIQSSEAGDSALYLCASSLSWGYEQYFGPGTRLTVL.

This clone was picked up a small number of times. Gene names refer to mouse genes. Coverage ceases 1 residue before the CDR3 finishes, and the germline J gene fills in the end. The chain couples TRBV13-2 to TRBJ2-4, with 7 nucleotides matching TRBD2. This CDR3 comprises 14 residues. Losses at the gene ends were 3 bases for V and 0 bases for J; bases not matched to a gene: 1. The germline CDR1 and CDR2 sequences are NNHNN and SYGAGS (reference sequence). Incomplete CDR3 DNA: TGTGCCAGCGGTGCTGGGGGAAGTCAAAACACCTTGTAC. This translates into CASGAGGSQNTLY. The CDR3, in full, reads CASGAGGSQNTLYF.

As regards this clone: The genes and germline here are from mouse. Sequencing ends 1 residue short of the CDR3 end; the germline J gene provides the rest. The rearrangement uses TRBV26 and TRBJ2-5; maybe TRBD1 (5 bases). The CDR3 consists of 14 residues. V lost 0 bases and J lost 2, with 6 bases in between. Looked up from germline, CDR1 is KGHPV and CDR2 is FQNQEV (reference sequence). The covered CDR3 bases are TGTGCCAGCAGTCTGTCGACAGTCCAAGACACCCAGTAC. Its protein is CASSLSTVQDTQY. The entire CDR3 sequence reads CASSLSTVQDTQYF. The full variable domain, in which reference TRBV26 and TRBJ2-5 provide the parts outside the CDR3, is NSKVIQTPRYLVKGQGQKAKMRCIPEKGHPVVFWYQQNKNNEFKFLINFQNQEVLQQIDMTEKRFSAECPSNSPCSLEIQSSEAGDSALYLCASSLSTVQDTQYFGPGTRLLVL.

This clone was counted between two and nine times. The gene names given are mouse names. Read coverage stops 1 residue before the CDR3 terminus; the germline J gene supplies the remainder. This sequence joins TRBV13-3 and TRBJ1-1, with D perhaps TRBD1 (6 bases). This CDR3 is built from 13 residues. Germline V gene lookup returns CDR1 NNHDY and CDR2 SYVADS. Trimming pared 5 bases from V and 3 bases from J, leaving 11 bases between. CDR3 DNA (partial): TGTGCCAGCAGATCAGGGGTGGACACAGAAGTCTTC. It translates to CASRSGVDTEVF. The entire CDR3 protein is CASRSGVDTEVFF.

A note on this clone: Each gene name is a mouse one. The CDR3 end falls 1 residue outside the read, so it is completed with the germline J gene. The V call is TRBV26, the J call TRBJ2-4; 13 bases align to TRBD2. The germline V gene has CDR1 KGHPV and CDR2 FQNQEV (reference sequence). The V gene end was trimmed by 5 bases and the J gene end by 3 bases; junction bases not matched to a gene: 2. This CDR3 comprises 15 residues. The CDR3 is CASSWDWGGQNTLYF. CDR3 bases read: TGTGCCAGCAGTTGGGACTGGGGGGGGCAAAACACCTTGTAC.

Points on this clone: Gene labels here are mouse ones. The read halts 1 residue ahead of the CDR3 end, with the missing end drawn from the germline J gene. The chain links TRBV29 to TRBJ2-5; TRBD1 agrees at 10 bases. Per germline, CDR1 MSHET and CDR2 SYDVDS. V was clipped by 6 bases and J by 3 bases; unmatched bases: 6. CDR3 size: 15 residues. The CDR3 spells CASRSRDRGQDTQYF. The sequenced CDR3 bases are TGTGCTAGCAGGTCCCGGGACAGGGGTCAAGACACCCAGTAC.

As for this clone: The germline and genes are mouse ones. The CDR3 is cut off 1 residue early in the read; its end comes from the germline J gene. The chain carries TRBV3 and TRBJ2-2; the D call may be TRBD1 or TRBD2 (5 bases each). From germline, CDR1 is SNHLY and CDR2 FYNGKV (reference sequence). The CDR3 extends over 15 amino acids. V gave up 0 bases and J gave up 4 bases, with 9 bases separating them. The sequenced CDR3 bases are TGTGCCAGCAGCTTAGCGCTAGGGGCCACCGGGCAGCTCTAC. Its translation is CASSLALGATGQLY. The full CDR3 reads CASSLALGATGQLYF.